A single TCR beta chain is shown here with its context. The sample belongs to a study of technical replicates of blood from a handful of donors. The table came from immunoSEQ multiplex PCR; TCRdb's copy has only in-frame clones and leaves some out. The sample lists 75,000 to 95,000 clones, 92% occurring once. Germline V gene sequence: CDR1 SGHRS, CDR2 YFSETQ. The CDR3 totals 15 residues. Trimming cost V 1 base and J 8 bases; bases outside gene matches: 8. The chain recombines TRBV5-1 with TRBJ2-1; TRBD1 matches at 8 bases. The origin of this receptor is a human donor in good health. Material for sequencing was T cells isolated from PBMCs. For the CDR3, the DNA is TGCGCCAGCAGCTTGACTTTGGGGGGACAGGATGAGCAGTTCTTC. Amino acid sequence: CASSLTLGGQDEQFF.